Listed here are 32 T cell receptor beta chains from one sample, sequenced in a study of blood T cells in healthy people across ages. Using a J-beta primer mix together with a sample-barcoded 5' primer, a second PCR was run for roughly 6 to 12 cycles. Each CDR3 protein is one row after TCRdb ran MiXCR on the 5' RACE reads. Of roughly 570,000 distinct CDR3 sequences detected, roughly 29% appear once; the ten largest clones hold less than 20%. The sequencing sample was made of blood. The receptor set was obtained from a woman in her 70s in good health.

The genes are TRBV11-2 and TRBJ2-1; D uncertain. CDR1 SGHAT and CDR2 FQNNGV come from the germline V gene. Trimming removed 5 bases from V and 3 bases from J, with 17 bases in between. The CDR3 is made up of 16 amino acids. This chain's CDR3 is CASSPDGPPYYNEQFF. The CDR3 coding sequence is TGTGCCAGCAGCCCGGACGGCCCCCCCTACTACAATGAGCAGTTCTTC.

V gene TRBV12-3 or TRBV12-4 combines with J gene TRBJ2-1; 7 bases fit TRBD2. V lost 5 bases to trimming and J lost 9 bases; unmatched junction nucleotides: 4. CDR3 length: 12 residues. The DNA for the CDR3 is TGTGCCAGCAGTCGGGACTACGGTGAGCAGTTCTTC. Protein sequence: CASSRDYGEQFF.

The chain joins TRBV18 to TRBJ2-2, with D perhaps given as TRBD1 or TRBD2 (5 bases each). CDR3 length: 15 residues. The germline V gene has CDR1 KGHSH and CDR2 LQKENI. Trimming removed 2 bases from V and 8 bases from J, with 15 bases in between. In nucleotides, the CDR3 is TGTGCCAGCTCACCATCGCCGGGACCCAATGGGGAGCTGTTTTTT. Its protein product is CASSPSPGPNGELFF.

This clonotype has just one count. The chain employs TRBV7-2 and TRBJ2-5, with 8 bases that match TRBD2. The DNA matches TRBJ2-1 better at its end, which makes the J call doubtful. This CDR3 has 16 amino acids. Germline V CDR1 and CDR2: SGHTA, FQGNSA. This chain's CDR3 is CASSQPGGAAYNEQFF. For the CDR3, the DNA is TGTGCCAGCAGCCAGCCCGGGGGGGCTGCATACAATGAGCAGTTCTTC.

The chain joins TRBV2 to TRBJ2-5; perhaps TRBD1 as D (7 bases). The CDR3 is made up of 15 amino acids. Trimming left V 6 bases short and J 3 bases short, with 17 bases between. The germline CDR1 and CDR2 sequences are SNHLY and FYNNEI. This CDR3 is CASRSQGGSEETQYF. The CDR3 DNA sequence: TGTGCCAGCAGAAGTCAGGGGGGATCCGAAGAGACCCAGTACTTC.

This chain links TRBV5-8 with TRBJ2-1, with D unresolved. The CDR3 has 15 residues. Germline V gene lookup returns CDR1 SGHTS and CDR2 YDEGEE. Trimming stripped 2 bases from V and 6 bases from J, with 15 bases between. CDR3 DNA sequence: TGTGCCAGCAGCTTTGATAGACGCAGCCCCAATGAGCAGTTCTTC. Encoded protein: CASSFDRRSPNEQFF.

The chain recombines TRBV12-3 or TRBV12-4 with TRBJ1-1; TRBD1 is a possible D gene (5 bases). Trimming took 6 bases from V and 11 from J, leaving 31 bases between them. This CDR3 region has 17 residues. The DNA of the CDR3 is TGTGCCAGCAGCCAAGAAACTCATGGGGCGGGGGGATTCTGGGCTTTCTTT. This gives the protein CASSQETHGAGGFWAFF.

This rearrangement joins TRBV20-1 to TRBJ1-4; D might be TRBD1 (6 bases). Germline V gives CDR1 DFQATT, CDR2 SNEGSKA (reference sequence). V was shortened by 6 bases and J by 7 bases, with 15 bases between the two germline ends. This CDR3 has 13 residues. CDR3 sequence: CSAKLGGTEKLFF. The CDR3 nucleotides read TGCAGTGCCAAGTTAGGGGGTACTGAAAAACTGTTTTTT.

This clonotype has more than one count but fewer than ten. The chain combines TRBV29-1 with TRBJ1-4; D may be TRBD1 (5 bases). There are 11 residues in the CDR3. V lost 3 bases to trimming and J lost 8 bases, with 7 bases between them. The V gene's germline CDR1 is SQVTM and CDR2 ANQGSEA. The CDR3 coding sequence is TGCAGCGTTGACGAGGGGGAAAAACTGTTTTTT. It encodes CSVDEGEKLFF.

For the CDR3, the DNA is TGTGCCAGCAGCTTAGCAGGGGCAGGAACGGCGGGCGAGCAGTACTTC. Translated, it gives CASSLAGAGTAGEQYF. V is TRBV7-2 and J is TRBJ2-7; D is possibly TRBD1 or TRBD2 (5 bases each). V lost 0 bases and J lost 6, with 18 bases in between. The CDR3 totals 16 residues. CDR1 is SGHTA, CDR2 FQGNSA, per germline.

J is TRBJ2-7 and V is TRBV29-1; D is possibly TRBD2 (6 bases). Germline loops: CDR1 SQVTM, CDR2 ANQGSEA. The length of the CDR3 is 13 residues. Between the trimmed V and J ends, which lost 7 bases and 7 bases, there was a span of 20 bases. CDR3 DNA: TGCAGCGCCGACTACCACGGGAGCGGGGAGCAGTACTTC. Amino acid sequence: CSADYHGSGEQYF.

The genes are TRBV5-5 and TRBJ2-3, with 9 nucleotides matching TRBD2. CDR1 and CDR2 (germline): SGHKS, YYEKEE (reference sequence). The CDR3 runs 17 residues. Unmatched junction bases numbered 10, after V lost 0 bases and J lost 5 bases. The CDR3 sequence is CASSLGISSGGIDTQYF. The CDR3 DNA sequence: TGTGCCAGCAGCTTGGGGATTAGTAGCGGGGGAATAGATACGCAGTATTTT.

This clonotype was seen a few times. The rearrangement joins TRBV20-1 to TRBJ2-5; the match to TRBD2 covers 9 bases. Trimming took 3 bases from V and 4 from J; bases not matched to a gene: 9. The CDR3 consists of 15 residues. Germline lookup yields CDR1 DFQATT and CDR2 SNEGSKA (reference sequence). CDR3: CSARFAGGPPETQYF. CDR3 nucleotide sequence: TGCAGTGCTAGGTTCGCGGGGGGGCCGCCAGAGACCCAGTACTTC.

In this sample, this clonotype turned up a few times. In DNA, the CDR3 is TGTGCCATCAGTGGGGCCCAAGAGACCCAGTACTTC. Amino acids: CAISGAQETQYF. The rearrangement links TRBV10-3 to TRBJ2-5; D is ambiguous. The length of the CDR3 is 12 residues. Trimming left V 4 bases short and J 1 base short, with 4 bases between. Germline V gene data show CDR1 as ENHRY and CDR2 as SYGVKD.

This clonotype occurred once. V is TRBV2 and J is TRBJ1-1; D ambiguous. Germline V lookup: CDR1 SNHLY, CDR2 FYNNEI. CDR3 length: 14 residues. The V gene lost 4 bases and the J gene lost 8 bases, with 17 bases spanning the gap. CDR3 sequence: CASSVRAPDSEAFF. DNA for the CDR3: TGTGCCAGCAGTGTTCGCGCCCCAGATTCAGAAGCTTTCTTT.

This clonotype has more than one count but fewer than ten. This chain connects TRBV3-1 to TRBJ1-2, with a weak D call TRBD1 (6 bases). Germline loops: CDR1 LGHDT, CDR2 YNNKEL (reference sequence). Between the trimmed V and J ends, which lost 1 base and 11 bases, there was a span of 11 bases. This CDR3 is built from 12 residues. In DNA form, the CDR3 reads TGTGCCAGCAGCCAAGGGCCGGGGGCATACACCTTC. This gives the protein CASSQGPGAYTF.

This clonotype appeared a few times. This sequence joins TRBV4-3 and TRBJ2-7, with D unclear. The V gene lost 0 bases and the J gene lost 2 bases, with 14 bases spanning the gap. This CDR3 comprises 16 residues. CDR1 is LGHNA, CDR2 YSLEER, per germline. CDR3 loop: CASSQERVGQTYEQYF. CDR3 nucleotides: TGCGCCAGCAGCCAAGAAAGAGTAGGGCAAACCTACGAGCAGTACTTC.

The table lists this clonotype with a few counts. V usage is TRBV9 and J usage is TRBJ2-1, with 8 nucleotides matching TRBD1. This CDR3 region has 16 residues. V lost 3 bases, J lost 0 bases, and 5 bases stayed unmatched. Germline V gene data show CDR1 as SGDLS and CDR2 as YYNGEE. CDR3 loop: CASSGRQGSSYNEQFF. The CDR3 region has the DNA TGTGCCAGCAGCGGCCGACAGGGGAGCTCCTACAATGAGCAGTTCTTC.

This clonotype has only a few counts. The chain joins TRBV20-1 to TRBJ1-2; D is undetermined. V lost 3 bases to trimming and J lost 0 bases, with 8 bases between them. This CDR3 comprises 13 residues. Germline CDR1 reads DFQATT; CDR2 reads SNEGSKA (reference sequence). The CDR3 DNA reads TGCAGTGCTAGGAACAGTCCTAACTATGGCTACACCTTC. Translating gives CSARNSPNYGYTF.

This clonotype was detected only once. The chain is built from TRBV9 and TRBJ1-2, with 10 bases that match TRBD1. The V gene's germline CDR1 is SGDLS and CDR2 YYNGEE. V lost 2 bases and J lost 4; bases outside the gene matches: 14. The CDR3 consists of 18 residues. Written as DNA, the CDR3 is TGTGCCAGCAGCGTGACAGGGGGCTCGGCCCGGCGTTTCTATGGCTACACCTTC. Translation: CASSVTGGSARRFYGYTF.

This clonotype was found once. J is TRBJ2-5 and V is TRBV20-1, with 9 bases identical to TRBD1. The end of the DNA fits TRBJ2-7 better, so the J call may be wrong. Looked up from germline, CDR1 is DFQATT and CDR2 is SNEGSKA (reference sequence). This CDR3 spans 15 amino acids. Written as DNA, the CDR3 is TGCAGTGCTAGTTCATCCGGGACAGGGACCTACGAGCAGTACTTC. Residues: CSASSSGTGTYEQYF.

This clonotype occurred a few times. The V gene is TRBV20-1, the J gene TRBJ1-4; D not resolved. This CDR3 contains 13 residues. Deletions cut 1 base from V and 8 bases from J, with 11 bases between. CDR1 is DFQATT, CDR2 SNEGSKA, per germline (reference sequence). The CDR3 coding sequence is TGCAGTGCTAGAGCTGGGGTCGGGGAAAAACTGTTTTTT. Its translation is CSARAGVGEKLFF.

DNA of the CDR3: TGTGCCAGCAGCGAGATCAGCAATAGGGTGTTTTTT. Its translation: CASSEISNRVFF. The chain recombines TRBV11-2 with TRBJ1-4; D not resolved. The CDR3 extends over 12 amino acids. Germline CDR1 is SGHAT and CDR2 is FQNNGV. V lost 5 bases, J lost 15 bases, and 16 bases lay in between.

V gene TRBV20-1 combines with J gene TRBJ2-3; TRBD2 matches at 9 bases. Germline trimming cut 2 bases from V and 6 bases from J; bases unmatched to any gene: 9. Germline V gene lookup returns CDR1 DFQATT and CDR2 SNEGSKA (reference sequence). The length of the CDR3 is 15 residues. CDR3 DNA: TGCAGTGCTAGAAGCGGACTAGCGTTCGTGGATACGCAGTATTTT. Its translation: CSARSGLAFVDTQYF.

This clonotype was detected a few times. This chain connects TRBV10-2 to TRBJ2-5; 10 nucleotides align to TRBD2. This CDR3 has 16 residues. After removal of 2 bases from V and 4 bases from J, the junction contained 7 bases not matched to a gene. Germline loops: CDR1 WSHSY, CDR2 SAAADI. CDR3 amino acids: CASSEASGGMRETQYF. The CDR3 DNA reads TGCGCCAGCAGTGAGGCTAGCGGGGGCATGAGAGAGACCCAGTACTTC.

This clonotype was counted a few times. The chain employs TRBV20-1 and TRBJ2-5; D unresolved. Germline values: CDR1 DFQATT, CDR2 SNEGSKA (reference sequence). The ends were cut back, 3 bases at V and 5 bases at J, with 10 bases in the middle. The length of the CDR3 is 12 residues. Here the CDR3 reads CSASKFRETQYF. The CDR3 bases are TGCAGTGCTAGCAAGTTCAGGGAGACCCAGTACTTC.

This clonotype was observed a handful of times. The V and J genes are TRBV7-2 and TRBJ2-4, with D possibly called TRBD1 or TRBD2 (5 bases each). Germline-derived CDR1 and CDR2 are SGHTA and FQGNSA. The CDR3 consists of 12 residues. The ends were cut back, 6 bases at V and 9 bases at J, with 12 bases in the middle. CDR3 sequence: CASSSGGGIQYF. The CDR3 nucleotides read TGTGCCAGCAGTTCCGGTGGGGGCATTCAGTACTTC.

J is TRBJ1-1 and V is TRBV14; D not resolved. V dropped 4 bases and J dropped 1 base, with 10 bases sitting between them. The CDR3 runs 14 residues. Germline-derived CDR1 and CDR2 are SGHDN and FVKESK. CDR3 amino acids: CASSLDFPNTEAFF. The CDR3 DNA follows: TGTGCCAGCAGCCTAGACTTCCCGAACACTGAAGCTTTCTTT.

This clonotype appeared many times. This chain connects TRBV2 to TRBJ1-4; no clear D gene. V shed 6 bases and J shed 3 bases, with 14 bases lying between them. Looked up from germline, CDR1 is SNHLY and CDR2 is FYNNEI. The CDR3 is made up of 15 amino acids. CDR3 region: CASSASGRSNEKLFF. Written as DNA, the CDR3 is TGTGCCAGCAGCGCCTCCGGGCGGTCTAATGAAAAACTGTTTTTT.

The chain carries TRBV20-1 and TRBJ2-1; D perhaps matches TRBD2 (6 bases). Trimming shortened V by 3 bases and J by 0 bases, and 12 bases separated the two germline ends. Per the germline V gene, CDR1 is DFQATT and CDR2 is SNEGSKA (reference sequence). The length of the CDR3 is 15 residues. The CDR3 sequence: CSASTGTRSYNEQFF. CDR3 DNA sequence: TGCAGTGCTAGTACCGGGACTCGCTCCTACAATGAGCAGTTCTTC.

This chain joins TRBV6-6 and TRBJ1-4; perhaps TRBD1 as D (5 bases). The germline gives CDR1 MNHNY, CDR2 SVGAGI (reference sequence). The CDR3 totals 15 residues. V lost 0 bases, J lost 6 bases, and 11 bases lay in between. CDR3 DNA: TGTGCCAGCAGTTACTCTTCAGGGACTTATGAAAAACTGTTTTTT. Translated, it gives CASSYSSGTYEKLFF.

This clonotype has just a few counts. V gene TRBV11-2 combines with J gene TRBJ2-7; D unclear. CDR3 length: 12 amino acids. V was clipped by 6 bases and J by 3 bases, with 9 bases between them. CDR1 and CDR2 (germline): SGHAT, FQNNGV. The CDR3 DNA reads TGTGCCAGCAGTTTACTGCTCTACGAGCAGTACTTC. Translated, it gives CASSLLLYEQYF.